The clone carrying this T cell receptor beta chain occurred once. The entry originates in a study of blood T cell repertoires in COVID-19. About the research overall: The United States, Italy and Spain were the sources of the acute and convalescent COVID-19 samples. Sample material is recorded as cDNA or gDNA derived from T cells, B-cell-depleted T cells, or PBMCs.

The J segment lost 7 bases and the V segment lost 5 bases, leaving 6 bases of the junction unmatched. The CDR3 is 16 amino acids. CDR1 is MDHEN and CDR2 is SYDVKM in the germline V gene. Authors' methods: Amplifying reference gene primers gave estimates of nucleated cell counts. Some clones are missing from TCRdb's copy, which holds only in-frame ones; the method was immunoSEQ multiplex PCR. V and J calls and clone size are given by that table; D and trimming were obtained from the DNA. Here the sample spans roughly 120,000 clones, about 90% being singletons. This receptor was identified in a human donor in a cohort sampled during active COVID-19. The chain employs TRBV28 and TRBJ2-3; 16 bases agree with TRBD2. The sequencing input was peripheral blood. CDR3 in amino acids: CASSRGLAGGGHTQYF. The DNA of the CDR3 is TGTGCCAGCAGTCGGGGACTAGCGGGAGGGGGGCATACGCAGTATTTT.